The 12 T cell receptor beta chains below come from one sample, sequenced in a study of blood T cell repertoires in COVID-19. Data came from immunoSEQ multiplex PCR; TCRdb stores just in-frame clones and leaves some out. The sample lists 130,000 or so clones; around 84% were seen once. Sequencing input: PBMCs or T cells enriched from blood (not recorded which). The receptor set was obtained from a middle-aged man with acute COVID-19.

The chain employs TRBV14 and TRBJ2-3; D is perhaps TRBD2 (6 bases). Germline loops: CDR1 SGHDN, CDR2 FVKESK. The V end lost 2 bases, the J end lost 0 bases, and 12 bases lay between the germline ends. The CDR3 runs 16 residues. The CDR3 region has the DNA TGTGCCAGCAGCCAAAATGCGGGGTCTAGCACAGATACGCAGTATTTT. Encoded protein: CASSQNAGSSTDTQYF.

The chain is built from TRBV6-5 and TRBJ1-4; TRBD1 aligns across 9 bases. From germline, CDR1 is MNHEY and CDR2 SVGAGI. Trimming took 2 bases from V and 10 from J; bases not matched to a gene: 11. The CDR3 has 16 residues. In DNA form, the CDR3 reads TGTGCCAGCAGTTACGCTACCGGGACAGGGAGAGGAAAACTGTTTTTT. This codes for CASSYATGTGRGKLFF.

The chain couples TRBV7-9 to TRBJ2-3, with TRBD1 identical over 9 bases. From germline, CDR1 is SEHNR and CDR2 FQNEAQ (reference sequence). With 4 bases clipped from V and 1 base from J, the junction kept 6 bases outside the gene matches. The CDR3 length is 16 residues. The CDR3 DNA is TGTGCCAGCAGCTCCCTTTGGACAGGGGGCACAGATACGCAGTATTTT. Its protein is CASSSLWTGGTDTQYF.

The genes are TRBV27 and TRBJ2-7, with 10 bases aligning to TRBD2. CDR1 and CDR2 from the germline V gene are MNHEY and SMNVEV (reference sequence). V gave up 4 bases and J gave up 0 bases; unmatched junction bases: 6. The CDR3 contains 16 residues. CDR3 sequence reads: CASSSSGLAASYEQYF. The CDR3 DNA sequence: TGTGCCAGCAGTTCCTCAGGACTAGCGGCCTCCTACGAGCAGTACTTC.

The chain links TRBV3-1 (or the pseudogene TRBV3-2) to TRBJ1-1, with D hard to call. CDR3 length: 14 amino acids. Germline lookup yields CDR1 LGHDT and CDR2 YNNKEL (reference sequence). Trimming took off 4 bases at V and 5 bases at J, with 14 bases between the two ends. The CDR3 DNA follows: TGTGCCAGCAGCCCCGGACGGGGAGGGACTGAAGCTTTCTTT. This encodes CASSPGRGGTEAFF.

The chain recombines TRBV27 with TRBJ2-1; 9 bases are a match to TRBD1. The V gene's germline CDR1 is MNHEY and CDR2 SMNVEV (reference sequence). The V and J ends lost 0 bases and 8 bases, in that order; junction bases with no gene match: 5. The CDR3 runs to 15 residues. The CDR3 sequence: CASSLSGTGTYEQFF. CDR3 nucleotides: TGTGCCAGCAGTTTATCAGGGACAGGGACCTATGAGCAGTTCTTC.

V is TRBV19 and J is TRBJ2-7; weak D call: TRBD2 (5 bases). Germline V lookup: CDR1 LNHDA, CDR2 SQIVND (reference sequence). The CDR3 extends over 15 amino acids. V was pared by 0 bases and J by 2 bases, with 11 bases between. The CDR3 is CASSIDLLRAYEQYF. CDR3 bases: TGTGCCAGTAGTATAGATCTATTGAGGGCCTACGAGCAGTACTTC.

The chain uses TRBV6-5 and TRBJ2-5; 10 bases match TRBD1. The V segment lost 6 bases and the J segment 3 bases; nucleotides outside the gene matches: 7. The V gene's germline CDR1 is MNHEY and CDR2 SVGAGI. This CDR3 contains 15 residues. In nucleotides, the CDR3 is TGTGCCAGCAGGTCACCGGGACAGGGGAAAGAGACCCAGTACTTC. Protein sequence: CASRSPGQGKETQYF.

Worth noting for this clone: In the same sample, other DNA sequences code for this CDR3. This chain joins TRBV27 and TRBJ2-1, with no clear D. The V gene's germline CDR1 is MNHEY and CDR2 SMNVEV (reference sequence). V shed 4 bases and J shed 4 bases, with 5 bases lying between them. CDR3 length: 12 residues. The CDR3 DNA reads as TGTGCCAGCAGTTCCCCGTACAATGAGCAGTTCTTC. It codes for CASSSPYNEQFF.

The DNA for the CDR3 is TGCGCCAGCAGCCCACTAGCGGGGACTTACAATGAGCAGTTCTTC. Translated, it gives CASSPLAGTYNEQFF. The chain joins TRBV5-1 to TRBJ2-1; TRBD2 matches at 10 bases. The junction had 5 bases not matched to a gene; V was cut back by 4 bases and J by 4 bases. Germline CDR1 is SGHRS and CDR2 is YFSETQ. The CDR3 has 15 amino acids.

The chain carries TRBV28 and TRBJ1-1; perhaps TRBD1 as D (5 bases). The CDR3 length is 15 residues. V dropped 7 bases and J dropped 1 base, with 16 bases sitting between them. Germline V gene sequence: CDR1 MDHEN, CDR2 SYDVKM. CDR3 DNA sequence: TGTGCCAGCAATGGGGCGGTACACCCGAACACTGAAGCTTTCTTT. Protein sequence: CASNGAVHPNTEAFF. Drawing the rest from reference TRBV28 and TRBJ1-1, the complete variable domain is DVKVTQSSRYLVKRTGEKVFLECVQDMDHENMFWYRQDPGLGLRLIYFSYDVKMKEKGDIPEGYSVSREKKERFSLILESASTNQTSMYLCASNGAVHPNTEAFFGQGTRLTVV.

The chain combines TRBV27 with TRBJ2-3; 10 bases map to TRBD2. Germline trimming cut 1 base from V and 5 bases from J; bases unmatched to any gene: 6. Germline loops: CDR1 MNHEY, CDR2 SMNVEV (reference sequence). This CDR3 region has 16 residues. CDR3 loop: CASSLFTGTSVDTQYF. Here the CDR3 DNA reads TGTGCCAGCAGTTTATTCACCGGGACTAGCGTAGATACGCAGTATTTT.